A selection of T cell receptor beta chains follows, all from one sample in a study of tumor and adjacent non-tumor tissue in lung cancer. TCRdb ran MiXCR on the multiplex PCR reads and lists one entry per CDR3 protein. The sample holds roughly 220,000 distinct CDR3 sequences; about 76% are singletons and the top ten take approximately 26%. The source material was lung tumor tissue. These receptors came from a man in his 60s with non-small cell lung cancer. CDR3s include the opening cysteine and the closing phenylalanine or tryptophan. D genes are given only for firm matches. For some rows the clone size is stated as once, few or many, or as a class when expanded; others skip it.

j_gene: TRBJ2-3; v_gene: TRBV20-1; d_gene: -; abundance: -; CDR3aa: CSANPIPWGSTDTQYF; CDR3nt: TGCAGTGCTAACCCCATACCGTGGGGTAGCACAGATACGCAGTATTTT
j_gene: TRBJ2-5; v_gene: TRBV6-2/TRBV6-3; d_gene: -; abundance: -; CDR3aa: CASSYSSWETQYF; CDR3nt: TGTGCCAGCAGTTACTCGAGTTGGGAGACCCAGTACTTC
j_gene: TRBJ2-2; v_gene: TRBV4-3; d_gene: -; abundance: -; CDR3aa: CASSQEIWPPERGNTGELFF; CDR3nt: TGCGCCAGTAGCCAAGAAATCTGGCCTCCGGAACGTGGGAACACCGGGGAGCTGTTTTTT
j_gene: TRBJ2-7; v_gene: TRBV20-1; d_gene: -; abundance: few; CDR3aa: CSAREMGVQDYEQYF; CDR3nt: TGCAGTGCAAGGGAGATGGGGGTCCAAGACTACGAGCAGTACTTC
j_gene: TRBJ1-5; v_gene: TRBV7-9; d_gene: -; abundance: -; CDR3aa: CASSLAANQPQHF; CDR3nt: TGTGCCAGCAGCTTAGCGGCAAATCAGCCCCAGCATTTT
j_gene: TRBJ2-2; v_gene: TRBV20-1; d_gene: TRBD2; abundance: -; CDR3aa: CSARSREANTGELFF; CDR3nt: TGCAGTGCTAGATCGCGGGAGGCAAACACCGGGGAGCTGTTTTTT
j_gene: TRBJ1-2; v_gene: TRBV11-2; d_gene: -; abundance: -; CDR3aa: CASNLAVRAGGYTF; CDR3nt: TGTGCTAGCAACTTAGCAGTCAGAGCTGGGGGCTACACCTTC
j_gene: TRBJ1-5; v_gene: TRBV12-3/TRBV12-4; d_gene: -; abundance: -; CDR3aa: CTRSGHNQPQHF; CDR3nt: TGTACCAGGAGTGGACACAATCAGCCCCAGCATTTT
j_gene: TRBJ2-5; v_gene: TRBV11-2; d_gene: -; abundance: -; CDR3aa: CARSSTMGGPKVTQYF; CDR3nt: TGTGCCAGGAGCTCCACAATGGGGGGGCCAAAGGTTACCCAGTACTTC
j_gene: TRBJ2-3; v_gene: TRBV28; d_gene: -; abundance: -; CDR3aa: CASRRQGASTDTQYF; CDR3nt: TGTGCCAGCAGGCGGCAGGGCGCAAGCACAGATACGCAGTATTTT
j_gene: TRBJ1-5; v_gene: TRBV20-1; d_gene: -; abundance: -; CDR3aa: CSARGGDFNQPQHF; CDR3nt: TGCAGTGCACGGGGGGGGGATTTCAATCAGCCCCAGCATTTT
j_gene: TRBJ2-7; v_gene: TRBV12-3/TRBV12-4; d_gene: TRBD2; abundance: -; CDR3aa: CASSFGIAGVSSYEQYF; CDR3nt: TGTGCCAGCAGTTTCGGGATAGCGGGGGTGAGCTCCTACGAGCAGTACTTC
j_gene: TRBJ1-5; v_gene: TRBV6-4; d_gene: -; abundance: few; CDR3aa: CASSVNLQPQHF; CDR3nt: TGTGCCAGCAGTGTTAACCTCCAGCCCCAGCATTTT
j_gene: TRBJ1-1; v_gene: TRBV10-3; d_gene: TRBD1; abundance: -; CDR3aa: CAISDRRQGERANTEAFF; CDR3nt: TGTGCCATCAGTGACCGTCGACAGGGTGAGCGGGCGAACACTGAAGCTTTCTTT
j_gene: TRBJ1-5; v_gene: TRBV12-3/TRBV12-4; d_gene: -; abundance: -; CDR3aa: CASSLGRDQPQHF; CDR3nt: TGTGCCAGCAGTTTAGGTAGGGATCAGCCCCAGCATTTT
j_gene: TRBJ2-7; v_gene: TRBV12-3/TRBV12-4; d_gene: -; abundance: -; CDR3aa: CASILNWAESAQYF; CDR3nt: TGTGCCAGCATTTTAAATTGGGCGGAGTCGGCGCAGTACTTC
j_gene: TRBJ2-7; v_gene: TRBV4-1; d_gene: -; abundance: -; CDR3aa: CASSQELARGLYEQYF; CDR3nt: TGCGCCAGCAGCCAAGAGCTAGCGAGGGGGCTTTACGAGCAGTACTTC
j_gene: TRBJ2-1; v_gene: TRBV29-1; d_gene: -; abundance: -; CDR3aa: CSFEGRQSNELFF; CDR3nt: TGCAGCTTTGAAGGGAGGCAGAGTAATGAGCTGTTCTTC
j_gene: TRBJ2-1; v_gene: TRBV10-1; d_gene: TRBD1; abundance: -; CDR3aa: CTSVTGGSYNEQFF; CDR3nt: TGCACCAGCGTGACAGGGGGGAGCTACAATGAGCAGTTCTTC
j_gene: TRBJ1-1; v_gene: TRBV11-2; d_gene: TRBD1; abundance: -; CDR3aa: CTSNGDRGTAFF; CDR3nt: TGTACCAGCAACGGGGACAGGGGCACAGCTTTCTTT
j_gene: TRBJ2-3; v_gene: TRBV30; d_gene: TRBD2; abundance: -; CDR3aa: CAWTNLGGFTDTQYF; CDR3nt: TGTGCCTGGACTAACCTCGGGGGGTTTACAGATACGCAGTATTTT
j_gene: TRBJ1-5; v_gene: TRBV28; d_gene: -; abundance: few; CDR3aa: CASTAADRPNQPQHF; CDR3nt: TGTGCCAGCACCGCTGCTGACAGACCCAATCAGCCCCAGCATTTT
j_gene: TRBJ2-1; v_gene: TRBV4-2; d_gene: TRBD2; abundance: many; CDR3aa: CASSQSGGWGYNEQFF; CDR3nt: TGTGCCAGCAGCCAGTCGGGGGGGTGGGGATACAATGAGCAGTTCTTC
j_gene: TRBJ1-1; v_gene: TRBV20-1; d_gene: -; abundance: -; CDR3aa: CSARAGRPSTEAFF; CDR3nt: TGCAGTGCTAGAGCGGGAAGACCGAGTACTGAAGCTTTCTTT
j_gene: TRBJ2-5; v_gene: TRBV14; d_gene: -; abundance: -; CDR3aa: CASNSNRQETQYF; CDR3nt: TGTGCCAGTAACTCAAACCGTCAAGAGACCCAGTACTTC
j_gene: TRBJ1-1; v_gene: TRBV29-1; d_gene: -; abundance: -; CDR3aa: CSVECDGTMNTEAFF; CDR3nt: TGCAGCGTTGAATGTGATGGGACCATGAATACTGAAGCTTTCTTT
j_gene: TRBJ2-7; v_gene: TRBV20-1; d_gene: TRBD1; abundance: many; CDR3aa: CSARPPGQGNEGEQYF; CDR3nt: TGCAGTGCTAGACCGCCGGGACAGGGCAATGAGGGCGAGCAGTACTTC
j_gene: TRBJ2-3; v_gene: TRBV11-2; d_gene: -; abundance: once; CDR3aa: CASSLGVRVETDTQYF; CDR3nt: TGTGCCAGCAGCTTAGGTGTAAGGGTTGAGACAGATACGCAGTATTTT
j_gene: TRBJ2-1; v_gene: TRBV11-1; d_gene: -; abundance: -; CDR3aa: CAGSLSRLGGGNNEQFF; CDR3nt: TGTGCCGGCAGCTTATCTCGGCTAGGGGGAGGCAACAATGAGCAGTTTTTC
j_gene: TRBJ1-1; v_gene: TRBV5-5; d_gene: -; abundance: -; CDR3aa: CASSRHMGSTEAFF; CDR3nt: TGTGCCAGCAGCCGGCATATGGGTAGCACTGAAGCTTTCTTT
j_gene: TRBJ1-3; v_gene: TRBV20-1; d_gene: -; abundance: many; CDR3aa: CSTKGGAKGNTIYF; CDR3nt: TGCAGTACAAAAGGGGGGGCGAAAGGAAACACCATATATTTT
j_gene: TRBJ1-1; v_gene: TRBV11-3; d_gene: -; abundance: -; CDR3aa: CASSIGFPNTETFF; CDR3nt: TGTGCCAGCAGCATTGGTTTTCCGAACACTGAAACTTTCTTT
j_gene: TRBJ2-7; v_gene: TRBV12-3/TRBV12-4; d_gene: TRBD1; abundance: many; CDR3aa: CASRPTGGSYEQYF; CDR3nt: TGTGCCAGCAGGCCGACAGGGGGCTCCTACGAGCAGTACTTC
j_gene: TRBJ2-1; v_gene: TRBV20-1; d_gene: -; abundance: -; CDR3aa: CSASTRTPGEDEQFF; CDR3nt: TGCAGTGCTAGTACTAGGACTCCCGGGGAAGATGAGCAGTTCTTC
j_gene: TRBJ2-5; v_gene: TRBV6-5; d_gene: -; abundance: -; CDR3aa: CASIDTGSAGAHYF; CDR3nt: TGTGCCAGCATTGATACCGGGTCCGCGGGGGCCCACTACTTC
j_gene: TRBJ1-5; v_gene: TRBV6-2/TRBV6-3; d_gene: -; abundance: -; CDR3aa: CASSYSMGNQPQHF; CDR3nt: TGTGCCAGCAGTTACTCGATGGGGAATCAGCCCCAGCATTTT
j_gene: TRBJ1-1; v_gene: TRBV20-1; d_gene: TRBD1; abundance: -; CDR3aa: CIATGQGLKTEAFF; CDR3nt: TGCATTGCTACAGGACAGGGCCTGAAAACTGAAGCTTTCTTT
j_gene: TRBJ2-2; v_gene: TRBV12-3/TRBV12-4; d_gene: -; abundance: -; CDR3aa: CASHGVGTQATGELFF; CDR3nt: TGTGCCAGCCATGGTGTTGGGACACAAGCCACCGGGGAGCTGTTTTTT
j_gene: TRBJ2-7; v_gene: TRBV7-9; d_gene: TRBD1; abundance: many; CDR3aa: CASSPQDSTGEKQYF; CDR3nt: TGTGCCAGCAGCCCCCAGGATTCGACAGGGGAGAAGCAGTACTTC
j_gene: TRBJ2-2; v_gene: TRBV29-1; d_gene: -; abundance: -; CDR3aa: CIVRTATGELFF; CDR3nt: TGCATTGTTCGGACTGCCACCGGGGAGCTGTTTTTT
j_gene: TRBJ2-5; v_gene: TRBV20-1; d_gene: -; abundance: -; CDR3aa: CNASTWTNQDTQYF; CDR3nt: TGCAATGCTTCGACGTGGACGAACCAAGATACCCAGTACTTC
j_gene: TRBJ1-1; v_gene: TRBV11-3; d_gene: TRBD1; abundance: many; CDR3aa: CASSPWTGMNTEAFF; CDR3nt: TGTGCCAGCAGCCCTTGGACAGGGATGAACACTGAAGCTTTCTTT
j_gene: TRBJ1-3; v_gene: TRBV24-1; d_gene: TRBD1; abundance: many; CDR3aa: CATSDTGAGNTIYF; CDR3nt: TGTGCCACCAGTGATACAGGGGCTGGAAACACCATATATTTT
j_gene: TRBJ2-1; v_gene: TRBV24-1; d_gene: -; abundance: -; CDR3aa: CATTVGGRTYNEQFF; CDR3nt: TGTGCCACCACTGTAGGGGGGAGGACCTACAATGAGCAGTTCTTC
j_gene: TRBJ1-5; v_gene: TRBV4-1; d_gene: -; abundance: -; CDR3aa: CASSQSGVQGHPQHF; CDR3nt: TGCGCCAGCAGCCAGTCCGGGGTTCAAGGACATCCCCAGCATTTT
j_gene: TRBJ2-3; v_gene: TRBV11-1; d_gene: TRBD2; abundance: -; CDR3aa: CASSPGNSGSGANTQYF; CDR3nt: TGTGCCAGCAGTCCCGGGAATAGCGGGAGTGGGGCAAATACGCAGTATTTT
j_gene: TRBJ2-7; v_gene: TRBV7-8; d_gene: -; abundance: -; CDR3aa: CASSGARGGSYEQYF; CDR3nt: TGTGCCAGCAGCGGTGCCAGGGGAGGGTCCTACGAGCAGTACTTC
j_gene: TRBJ2-1; v_gene: TRBV5-4; d_gene: -; abundance: -; CDR3aa: CASSWKASYDEQFF; CDR3nt: TGTGCCAGCAGCTGGAAGGCCTCCTACGATGAGCAGTTCTTC
j_gene: TRBJ2-1; v_gene: TRBV11-2; d_gene: -; abundance: -; CDR3aa: CASSSNEQLF; CDR3nt: TGTGCCAGCAGCAGCAATGAGCAATTATTC
j_gene: TRBJ2-3; v_gene: TRBV4-3; d_gene: TRBD2; abundance: -; CDR3aa: CASSRKGSSGSTDTQYF; CDR3nt: TGCGCCAGCAGCCGGAAAGGGAGTAGCGGGAGCACAGATACGCAGTATTTT
j_gene: TRBJ1-2; v_gene: TRBV11-1; d_gene: -; abundance: -; CDR3aa: CASSLDIIDRNYGYTF; CDR3nt: TGTGCCAGCAGCTTGGACATCATCGACAGGAACTATGGCTACACCTTC
j_gene: TRBJ2-6; v_gene: TRBV11-2; d_gene: TRBD1; abundance: once; CDR3aa: CARSLVPKDRPSGANVLIF; CDR3nt: TGCGCCAGGAGCTTAGTTCCAAAGGACAGGCCCTCTGGGGCCAATGTCCTGATTTTC
j_gene: TRBJ2-2; v_gene: TRBV7-3; d_gene: -; abundance: -; CDR3aa: CASSGGAGGELFF; CDR3nt: TGTGCCAGCTCTGGGGGGGCAGGCGGGGAGCTGTTTTTT
j_gene: TRBJ1-5; v_gene: TRBV6-1; d_gene: TRBD1; abundance: -; CDR3aa: CANSSDRVGNQLQHF; CDR3nt: TGTGCCAACAGTTCGGACAGGGTAGGGAATCAGCTCCAGCACTTT
j_gene: TRBJ1-6; v_gene: TRBV20-1; d_gene: -; abundance: once; CDR3aa: CSARVLPGANSSLHF; CDR3nt: TGCAGTGCTAGAGTCCTGCCAGGGGCGAATTCATCCCTACACTTT
j_gene: TRBJ1-1; v_gene: TRBV12-3/TRBV12-4; d_gene: -; abundance: -; CDR3aa: CASSLAYITSTDAFF; CDR3nt: TGTGCCAGCAGTTTAGCGTATATCACCAGCACTGATGCTTTCTTT
j_gene: TRBJ1-2; v_gene: TRBV29-1; d_gene: -; abundance: -; CDR3aa: CCVEARRESGYTF; CDR3nt: TGCTGCGTTGAAGCAAGGAGAGAAAGTGGCTACACCTTC
j_gene: TRBJ2-2; v_gene: TRBV20-1; d_gene: -; abundance: -; CDR3aa: CSARENTGELFF; CDR3nt: TGCAGTGCTAGGGAGAACACCGGGGAGCTGTTTTTT
j_gene: TRBJ1-5; v_gene: TRBV19; d_gene: -; abundance: few; CDR3aa: CASSIEPFSLQPQHF; CDR3nt: TGTGCCAGTAGTATTGAACCCTTTTCCCTTCAGCCCCAGCATTTT
j_gene: TRBJ2-2; v_gene: TRBV11-3; d_gene: TRBD2; abundance: -; CDR3aa: CANCLSHSGTSGRAATNTGELFF; CDR3nt: TGTGCCAACTGCTTAAGCCACTCCGGGACTAGCGGGAGGGCCGCTACGAACACCGGGGAGCTGTTTTTT